Each of the 21 T cell receptor beta chains below was sequenced from the same sample in a study of cytomegalovirus exposure and HLA in healthy donors. The PCR had 60 Vbeta and 13 Jbeta primers. Here immunoSEQ multiplex PCR was the method, and the copy in TCRdb shows in-frame clones only, minus some. The sample lists over 150,000 clones; roughly 75% were seen once. Sequenced sample: PBMCs. The receptors originated from a woman aged 45-65 years in good health and CMV-seropositive.

The gene calls are TRBV5-4 and TRBJ2-1, with TRBD2 identical over 15 bases. With 4 bases clipped from V and 5 bases from J, the junction kept 7 bases outside the gene matches. Germline values: CDR1 SGHNT, CDR2 YYREEE (reference sequence). The CDR3 has 17 amino acids. The CDR3 region is CASSTGTSGRIHNEQFF. In nucleotides, the CDR3 is TGTGCCAGCAGCACCGGGACTAGCGGGAGGATCCACAATGAGCAGTTCTTC.

This clone was counted once. The chain links TRBV7-9 to TRBJ1-4; 7 nucleotides line up with TRBD1. Germline V CDR1 and CDR2: SEHNR, FQNEAQ (reference sequence). V lost 0 bases and J lost 5; bases outside the gene matches: 3. The CDR3 spans 15 residues. CDR3 protein: CASSLAGQRNEKLFF. The DNA of the CDR3 is TGTGCCAGCAGCTTAGCGGGACAGAGGAATGAAAAACTGTTTTTT. The variable domain in full, completed from reference TRBV7-9 and TRBJ1-4, reads DTGVSQNPRHKITKRGQNVTFRCDPISEHNRLYWYRQTLGQGPEFLTYFQNEAQLEKSRLLSDRFSAERPKGSFSTLEIQRTEQGDSAMYLCASSLAGQRNEKLFFGSGTQLSVL.

The count of this clone is one. This chain joins TRBV7-2 and TRBJ1-5, with D perhaps matching TRBD1 (6 bases). V lost 0 bases and J lost 7, with 7 bases in between. The CDR3 covers 13 residues. Germline assignment: CDR1 SGHTA and CDR2 FQGNSA. CDR3 sequence reads: CASSLARGQPQHF. The CDR3 DNA follows: TGTGCCAGCAGCTTAGCCAGGGGCCAGCCCCAGCATTTT.

The sample holds one count of this clone. This chain connects TRBV7-3 to TRBJ2-7, with D perhaps matching TRBD2 (6 bases). V was shortened by 8 bases and J by 7 bases, with 15 bases between the two germline ends. This CDR3 region has 12 residues. Germline CDR1 SGHTA, CDR2 FQGTGA. CDR3 in DNA: TGTGCCAGCTCGACCCAAGGAGGGGAGCAGTACTTC. Amino acids: CASSTQGGEQYF.

The rearrangement uses TRBV5-1 and TRBJ2-5; D perhaps matches TRBD2 (5 bases). The CDR3 extends over 14 amino acids. V was pared by 2 bases and J by 5 bases, with 13 bases between. Per the germline V gene, CDR1 is SGHRS and CDR2 is YFSETQ. CDR3 region: CASSFQSGEETQYF. The CDR3, as DNA: TGCGCCAGCAGCTTTCAAAGCGGCGAGGAGACCCAGTACTTC.

The gene calls are TRBV7-2 and TRBJ1-5; 9 bases line up with TRBD1. Trimming cost V 1 base and J 4 bases; bases outside gene matches: 2. CDR3 length equals 15 residues. Germline CDR1 reads SGHTA; CDR2 reads FQGNSA. CDR3 bases: TGTGCCAGCAGCTTAGATGGGACAGGGAATCAGCCCCAGCATTTT. It codes for CASSLDGTGNQPQHF. The whole variable domain, filled in from reference TRBV7-2 and TRBJ1-5, reads GAGVSQSPSNKVTEKGKDVELRCDPISGHTALYWYRQSLGQGLEFLIYFQGNSAPDKSGLPSDRFSAERTGGSVSTLTIQRTQQEDSAVYLCASSLDGTGNQPQHFGDGTRLSIL.

This clone was seen only a few times. The chain combines TRBV18 with TRBJ1-2; D might be TRBD1 (5 bases). Germline loops: CDR1 KGHSH, CDR2 LQKENI. This CDR3 has 15 residues. Trimming removed 0 bases at V and 1 base at J, with 9 bases between. The CDR3 protein is CASSPPTESNYGYTF. CDR3 nucleotide sequence: TGTGCCAGCTCACCACCGACAGAAAGTAACTATGGCTACACCTTC.

This clone was recorded once. This chain connects TRBV27 to TRBJ1-2; D remains unclear. This CDR3 contains 14 residues. The germline CDR1 and CDR2 sequences are MNHEY and SMNVEV (reference sequence). Trimming shortened V by 10 bases and J by 7 bases, and 22 bases separated the two germline ends. CDR3 region: CATPVEPPSAGYTF. For the CDR3, the DNA is TGTGCCACCCCTGTCGAACCTCCAAGCGCTGGCTACACCTTC.

The rearrangement joins TRBV19 to TRBJ1-1, with a tentative D call TRBD1 (5 bases). This CDR3 contains 17 residues. CDR1 is LNHDA, CDR2 SQIVND, per germline (reference sequence). The V gene lost 4 bases and the J gene lost 0 bases, with 18 bases spanning the gap. CDR3 sequence reads: CASSKGRGINMNTEAFF. The DNA of the CDR3 is TGTGCCAGTAGTAAAGGTAGGGGAATAAACATGAACACTGAAGCTTTCTTT.

This clone occurred a few times. V usage is TRBV5-4 and J usage is TRBJ2-5, with a possible D match to TRBD1 (5 bases). From germline, CDR1 is SGHNT and CDR2 YYREEE (reference sequence). The CDR3 covers 15 residues. The V gene lost 0 bases and the J gene lost 4 bases, with 13 bases spanning the gap. The CDR3 DNA sequence: TGTGCCAGCAGCTTGGCTCAGGGCTCCCGAGAGACCCAGTACTTC. The encoded protein is CASSLAQGSRETQYF.

V is TRBV28 and J is TRBJ1-1; D ambiguous. CDR3 size: 14 residues. Germline assignment: CDR1 MDHEN and CDR2 SYDVKM. Trimming took 6 bases from V and 0 from J, leaving 11 bases between them. In nucleotides, the CDR3 is TGTGCCAGCAGCATTCAACTGATGAACACTGAAGCTTTCTTT. Residues: CASSIQLMNTEAFF.

This chain links TRBV5-1 with TRBJ1-5; D is unclear. The V end lost 0 bases, the J end lost 7 bases, and 8 bases lay between the germline ends. Germline CDR1 SGHRS, CDR2 YFSETQ. CDR3 length: 13 residues. The DNA of the CDR3 is TGCGCCAGCAGCTTGGAAGGGAGCCAGCCCCAGCATTTT. It specifies CASSLEGSQPQHF.

The chain links TRBV29-1 to TRBJ1-1; possibly TRBD1 for D (6 bases). The CDR3 spans 14 residues. Germline CDR1 reads SQVTM; CDR2 reads ANQGSEA. V shed 4 bases and J shed 0 bases, with 12 bases lying between them. The CDR3: CSVGDMRMNTEAFF. Here the CDR3 DNA reads TGCAGCGTTGGGGACATGCGCATGAACACTGAAGCTTTCTTT.

The rearrangement links TRBV9 to TRBJ1-4; D ambiguous. CDR1 is SGDLS and CDR2 is YYNGEE in the germline V gene. The V and J ends lost 0 bases and 7 bases respectively, with 13 bases between them. The CDR3 totals 15 residues. The CDR3 DNA reads as TGTGCCAGCAGCGTAGCTGGGCAGCCGATTGAAAAACTGTTTTTT. Protein sequence: CASSVAGQPIEKLFF. Based on the CDR3 plus reference TRBV9 and TRBJ1-4, the full variable domain is DSGVTQTPKHLITATGQRVTLRCSPRSGDLSVYWYQQSLDQGLQFLIQYYNGEERAKGNILERFSAQQFPDLHSELNLSSLELGDSALYFCASSVAGQPIEKLFFGSGTQLSVL.

V gene TRBV28 combines with J gene TRBJ2-7, with a weak D call TRBD1 (5 bases). The germline V gene encodes CDR1 MDHEN and CDR2 SYDVKM. This CDR3 has 11 amino acids. Between the trimmed V and J ends, which lost 6 bases and 4 bases, there was a span of 7 bases. CDR3 residues: CASRDIYEQYF. The CDR3 nucleotides read TGTGCCAGCAGGGACATATACGAGCAGTACTTC.

This sequence joins TRBV7-9 and TRBJ1-1; no definite D call. The germline V and J ends were trimmed by 1 base and 7 bases, with 19 bases remaining between them. Germline values: CDR1 SEHNR, CDR2 FQNEAQ (reference sequence). The CDR3 is made up of 16 amino acids. Here the CDR3 DNA reads TGTGCCAGCAGCTTAGGCTTTAGCGGGTATAGAATTGAAGCTTTCTTT. Protein sequence: CASSLGFSGYRIEAFF.

The V gene is TRBV13, the J gene TRBJ2-3; D is possibly TRBD2 (5 bases). Germline assignment: CDR1 PRHDT and CDR2 FYEKMQ (reference sequence). The CDR3 length is 17 residues. Between the trimmed V and J ends, which lost 0 bases and 0 bases, there was a span of 13 bases. The CDR3 sequence: CASSLGSARTSTDTQYF. For the CDR3, the DNA is TGTGCCAGCAGCTTAGGCAGCGCGCGGACTAGCACAGATACGCAGTATTTT.

The chain carries TRBV11-2 and TRBJ2-7, with D tentatively TRBD2 (5 bases). Germline CDR1 and CDR2: SGHAT and FQNNGV. The CDR3 spans 16 residues. V was pared by 0 bases and J by 2 bases, with 14 bases between. The CDR3 DNA is TGTGCCAGCAGCTTAGATCCTCACCGGGGAGCCTACGAGCAGTACTTC. Protein product: CASSLDPHRGAYEQYF.

This chain joins TRBV29-1 and TRBJ2-7; no definite D call. The ends were cut back, 6 bases at V and 7 bases at J, with 19 bases in the middle. This CDR3 is 13 amino acids long. Germline V gene lookup returns CDR1 SQVTM and CDR2 ANQGSEA. CDR3 nucleotides: TGCAGCGTCCTCAATGGAGTTCTCCCTGAGCAGTACTTC. Protein sequence: CSVLNGVLPEQYF.

In its sample, this clone was seen once. The J gene is TRBJ1-1, the V gene TRBV4-3; 7 bases match TRBD1. After removal of 8 bases from V and 0 bases from J, the junction contained 9 bases not matched to a gene. The CDR3 is 15 residues long. The germline gives CDR1 LGHNA, CDR2 YSLEER. The CDR3 DNA reads TGCGCCAGCGGGAACAGGGGCCATATGAACACTGAAGCTTTCTTT. Translated: CASGNRGHMNTEAFF.

This chain joins TRBV10-2 and TRBJ1-1; 8 bases fit TRBD1. V trimming: 6 bases; J trimming: 0 bases; junction bases outside the gene matches: 9. This CDR3 contains 16 residues. The germline V gene has CDR1 WSHSY and CDR2 SAAADI. CDR3 sequence reads: CASRHGWTGMNTEAFF. Written as DNA, the CDR3 is TGCGCCAGCAGACACGGTTGGACAGGGATGAACACTGAAGCTTTCTTT.